Sequencing of this TCR beta chain was carried out in a study of blood T cell repertoires in COVID-19. Sequencing used immunoSEQ multiplex PCR; TCRdb keeps in-frame clones, though not all of them. The sample has 130,000 or so clones, approximately 83% seen once. Trimming at V came to 7 bases and at J to 7 bases, leaving 20 bases not matched to a gene. The CDR3 length is 17 residues. Germline V CDR1 and CDR2: MDHEN, SYDVKM. The clonotype was recovered from a human donor in a cohort sampled during active COVID-19. The specimen was peripheral blood. V is TRBV28 and J is TRBJ2-7, with TRBD1 matching over 9 bases. The CDR3 DNA sequence: TGTGCCAGCACCCCTCCTTTTCCGGGACAGGGCCTACGGGAGCAGTACTTC. This codes for CASTPPFPGQGLREQYF.